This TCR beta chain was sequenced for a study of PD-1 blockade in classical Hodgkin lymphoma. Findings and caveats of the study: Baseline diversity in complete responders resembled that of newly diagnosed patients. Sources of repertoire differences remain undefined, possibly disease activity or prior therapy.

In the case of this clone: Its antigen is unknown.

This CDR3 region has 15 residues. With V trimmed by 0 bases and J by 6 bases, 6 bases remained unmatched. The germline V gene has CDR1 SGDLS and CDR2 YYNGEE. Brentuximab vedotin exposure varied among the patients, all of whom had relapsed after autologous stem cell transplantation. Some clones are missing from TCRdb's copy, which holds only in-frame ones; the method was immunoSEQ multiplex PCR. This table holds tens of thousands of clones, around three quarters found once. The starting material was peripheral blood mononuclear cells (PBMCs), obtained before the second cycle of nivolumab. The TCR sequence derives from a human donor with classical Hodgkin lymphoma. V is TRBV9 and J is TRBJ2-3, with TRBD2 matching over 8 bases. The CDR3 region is CASSVVPGGRDTQYF. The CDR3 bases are TGTGCCAGCAGCGTAGTCCCGGGAGGGAGGGATACGCAGTATTTT.